A single sample is the source of the 18 T cell receptor beta chains below, sequenced in a study of cytomegalovirus exposure and HLA in healthy donors (TCRdb year 2017). The library relied on the immunoSEQ multiplex PCR assay. Held by TCRdb, this immuneACCESS table contains in-frame sequences only and omits some clones. Under half of the omission traces to an unresolved V gene where checked; the cause of the rest is unknown. The sample data list about 110,000 clones, and about 94% of these were observed just once. The ten largest clones capture roughly 0.66% of the sample. Sequenced: PBMCs. The receptors here all came from a woman between 18 and 29 years old in good health and CMV-seronegative.

The rearrangement joins TRBV7-6 to TRBJ1-6; the D is unclear. This CDR3 contains 15 residues. CDR1 SGHVS and CDR2 FNYEAQ come from the germline V gene. Trimming removed 6 bases from V and 2 bases from J, with 11 bases in between. Here the CDR3 reads CASSKRGPYNSPLHF. For the CDR3, the DNA is TGTGCCAGCAGTAAGCGAGGTCCCTATAATTCACCCCTCCACTTT. The full variable domain, in which reference TRBV7-6 and TRBJ1-6 provide the parts outside the CDR3, is GAGVSQSPRYKVTKRGQDVALRCDPISGHVSLYWYRQALGQGPEFLTYFNYEAQQDKSGLPNDRFSAERPEGSISTLTIQRTEQRDSAMYRCASSKRGPYNSPLHFGNGTRLTVT.

V gene TRBV2 combines with J gene TRBJ2-1, with D maybe TRBD2 (5 bases). In germline, CDR1 is SNHLY, CDR2 FYNNEI. There are 15 residues in the CDR3. V was trimmed by 2 bases and J by 0 bases, leaving 8 bases between them. CDR3: CASSERESSYNEQFF. CDR3 bases: TGTGCCAGCAGTGAAAGGGAGAGCTCCTACAATGAGCAGTTCTTC.

The genes are TRBV27 and TRBJ2-7, with a possible D match to TRBD1 (6 bases). This CDR3 has 13 residues. Germline V gene sequence: CDR1 MNHEY, CDR2 SMNVEV (reference sequence). The V and J ends lost 8 bases and 2 bases respectively, with 13 bases between them. CDR3 loop: CASRRTETYEQYF. For the CDR3, the DNA is TGTGCCAGCCGTAGGACAGAGACCTACGAGCAGTACTTC.

The chain carries TRBV20-1 and TRBJ1-2; D not certain. CDR3 size: 11 residues. From germline, CDR1 is DFQATT and CDR2 SNEGSKA (reference sequence). V was cut by 3 bases and J by 7 bases, with 9 bases left in between. The DNA of the CDR3 is TGCAGTGCTAGCAGTGGACTTGGCTACACCTTC. Protein product: CSASSGLGYTF.

This clone was counted a single time. The rearrangement links TRBV27 to TRBJ2-1; 7 bases are a match to TRBD1. The CDR3 is 15 amino acids. The J segment lost 5 bases and the V segment lost 6 bases, leaving 10 bases of the junction unmatched. The germline gives CDR1 MNHEY, CDR2 SMNVEV (reference sequence). The CDR3 protein is CASRRGGQKDNEQFF. For the CDR3, the DNA is TGTGCCAGCAGAAGAGGGGGACAGAAAGACAATGAGCAGTTCTTC.

The chain carries TRBV5-1 and TRBJ1-4; D remains ambiguous. CDR1 and CDR2 (germline): SGHRS, YFSETQ. The CDR3 contains 14 residues. V was cut by 0 bases and J by 5 bases, with 8 bases left in between. This chain's CDR3 is CASSLGETNEKLFF. CDR3 bases: TGCGCCAGCAGCTTGGGAGAGACAAATGAAAAACTGTTTTTT.

The rearrangement joins TRBV12-2 to TRBJ1-1; the D call of TRBD1 is as the table states it, not checked on the DNA. TRBV12-2 is annotated as a pseudogene. CDR3 length equals 15 residues. The CDR3, as DNA: TGTGCAAGTCGCTTAGCGTGGCAAAAGAACACTGAAGCTTTCTTT. Its translation: CASRLAWQKNTEAFF.

The J gene is TRBJ1-1, the V gene TRBV5-4; 7 nucleotides agree with TRBD1. This CDR3 contains 12 residues. With 3 bases clipped from V and 7 bases from J, the junction kept 3 bases outside the gene matches. Germline V gene sequence: CDR1 SGHNT, CDR2 YYREEE (reference sequence). This CDR3 is CASSSQGVEAFF. CDR3 coding DNA: TGTGCCAGCAGCTCCCAGGGGGTTGAAGCTTTCTTT. The entire variable domain, with the rest obtained from reference TRBV5-4 and TRBJ1-1, is as follows: ETGVTQSPTHLIKTRGQQVTLRCSSQSGHNTVSWYQQALGQGPQFIFQYYREEENGRGNFPPRFSGLQFPNYSSELNVNALELDDSALYLCASSSQGVEAFFGQGTRLTVV.

The rearrangement uses TRBV11-2 and TRBJ2-7; TRBD2 is a possible D gene (6 bases). The CDR3 extends over 13 amino acids. Trimming took off 5 bases at V and 5 bases at J, with 13 bases between the two ends. CDR1 is SGHAT, CDR2 FQNNGV, per germline. The DNA for the CDR3 is TGTGCCAGCAGCCTCGGGGGAGACGACGAGCAGTACTTC. Amino acids: CASSLGGDDEQYF.

The rearrangement links TRBV19 to TRBJ1-1, with TRBD1 as a possible D gene (5 bases). V gave up 7 bases and J gave up 0 bases, with 15 bases separating them. Germline V gives CDR1 LNHDA, CDR2 SQIVND (reference sequence). The CDR3 is made up of 15 amino acids. Here the CDR3 DNA reads TGTGCCAGTACCCAATCCGGGACTATGAACACTGAAGCTTTCTTT. This codes for CASTQSGTMNTEAFF.

The rearrangement joins TRBV7-2 to TRBJ2-3; no firm D call. Germline V gene lookup returns CDR1 SGHTA and CDR2 FQGNSA. V was clipped by 6 bases and J by 0 bases, with 13 bases between them. CDR3 length equals 15 residues. The CDR3 loop is CASSGDLMSTDTQYF. CDR3 coding DNA: TGTGCCAGCAGTGGAGACCTCATGAGCACAGATACGCAGTATTTT.

This clone was counted a single time. The J gene is TRBJ2-3, the V gene TRBV7-2, with 10 positions matching TRBD2. Germline V gene sequence: CDR1 SGHTA, CDR2 FQGNSA. The CDR3 spans 15 residues. Germline trimming cut 5 bases from V and 4 bases from J; bases unmatched to any gene: 6. CDR3 loop: CASSIVAGGADTQYF. CDR3 in DNA: TGTGCCAGCAGCATCGTAGCGGGGGGCGCAGATACGCAGTATTTT.

This clone has a single count. The rearrangement uses TRBV28 and TRBJ2-7; D is possibly TRBD2 (6 bases). The CDR3 covers 18 residues. Germline V gives CDR1 MDHEN, CDR2 SYDVKM. V was clipped by 2 bases and J by 4 bases, with 24 bases between them. CDR3 amino acids: CASSLSRGLGTLEYEQYF. Here the CDR3 DNA reads TGTGCCAGCAGTTTAAGTAGGGGACTGGGTACTTTGGAGTACGAGCAGTACTTC.

The genes are TRBV9 and TRBJ1-2; the match to TRBD1 covers 9 bases. With V trimmed by 3 bases and J by 4 bases, 7 bases remained unmatched. Germline loops: CDR1 SGDLS, CDR2 YYNGEE. The CDR3 is 15 residues long. The CDR3 loop is CASSGRDRVGYGYTF. CDR3 DNA: TGTGCCAGCAGCGGCAGGGACAGGGTTGGCTATGGCTACACCTTC.

This chain links TRBV9 with TRBJ2-7, with a tentative D call TRBD2 (5 bases). V was shortened by 1 base and J by 5 bases, with 13 bases between the two germline ends. CDR1 is SGDLS and CDR2 is YYNGEE in the germline V gene. This CDR3 is built from 14 residues. CDR3 region: CASSVSGRGNEQYF. CDR3 coding DNA: TGTGCCAGCAGCGTATCCGGACGAGGGAACGAGCAGTACTTC.

The chain joins TRBV5-1 to TRBJ2-2; maybe TRBD2 (6 bases). The CDR3 runs 15 residues. V lost 5 bases and J 1 base, leaving 12 bases between the germline ends. Per germline, CDR1 SGHRS and CDR2 YFSETQ. CDR3: CASRGSAGNTGELFF. CDR3 DNA sequence: TGCGCCAGCAGGGGTTCAGCGGGGAACACCGGGGAGCTGTTTTTT.

The chain carries TRBV5-1 and TRBJ2-1, with D tentatively TRBD1 (6 bases). CDR1 is SGHRS and CDR2 is YFSETQ in the germline V gene. This CDR3 region has 16 residues. Deletions cut 4 bases from V and 0 bases from J, with 14 bases between. For the CDR3, the DNA is TGCGCCAGCAGCCCCAGGACAGCCGCCTCCTACAATGAGCAGTTCTTC. Translated, it gives CASSPRTAASYNEQFF.

DNA of the CDR3: TGCGCCAGCAGCTTGCCTCCCTTTGACACATATCAAAACTATGGCTACACCTTC. Amino acid sequence: CASSLPPFDTYQNYGYTF. The chain employs TRBV5-1 and TRBJ1-2; no clear D gene. The germline V gene encodes CDR1 SGHRS and CDR2 YFSETQ. Trimming left V 1 base short and J 2 bases short, with 21 bases between. CDR3 size: 18 residues.